This T cell receptor (beta chain) was captured in a study of blood T cell repertoires in COVID-19. Study-level information: There were acute and convalescent COVID-19 samples, and they came from the United States, Italy and Spain.

CDR3 length: 16 amino acids. Per the germline V gene, CDR1 is GTSNPN and CDR2 is SVGIG (reference sequence). Trimming removed 1 base from V and 9 bases from J; junction bases left unmatched: 12. Clones were read by immunoSEQ multiplex PCR, and TCRdb kept only the in-frame ones, dropping some. The data show 200,000 to 250,000 clones, 65% to 90% seen once. Sequencing used peripheral blood. This TCR was sampled from a woman between 70 and 85 years old with acute or convalescent COVID-19. The chain joins TRBV30 to TRBJ2-1; 10 positions agree with TRBD1. Written as DNA, the CDR3 is TGTGCCTGGAGTGATAGCCCGGGACAGGGGTACGGTGAGCAGTTCTTC. As protein: CAWSDSPGQGYGEQFF. Variable domain in full (rest from reference TRBV30 and TRBJ2-1): SQTIHQWPATLVQPVGSPLSLECTVEGTSNPNLYWYRQAAGRGLQLLFYSVGIGQISSEVPQNLSASRPQDRQFILSSKKLLLSDSGFYLCAWSDSPGQGYGEQFFGPGTRLTVL.